This T cell receptor beta chain was identified during a study of blood T cell repertoires in COVID-19. Using immunoSEQ multiplex PCR, the repertoire was profiled, and TCRdb retains in-frame clones only, with some absent. The repertoire holds fewer than 300,000 clones, with 85% as singletons. The CDR3 extends over 12 amino acids. Germline CDR1 is KGHSY and CDR2 is FQNENV. V was clipped by 0 bases and J by 7 bases, with 6 bases between them. The specimen sequenced was peripheral blood. The sequence came from a man aged 45 to 65 with active or convalescent COVID-19. The rearrangement joins TRBV16 to TRBJ1-2, with no clear D. CDR3 DNA sequence: TGTGCCAGCAGCCAATCGGAGTTTGGCTACACCTTC. Amino acid sequence: CASSQSEFGYTF.